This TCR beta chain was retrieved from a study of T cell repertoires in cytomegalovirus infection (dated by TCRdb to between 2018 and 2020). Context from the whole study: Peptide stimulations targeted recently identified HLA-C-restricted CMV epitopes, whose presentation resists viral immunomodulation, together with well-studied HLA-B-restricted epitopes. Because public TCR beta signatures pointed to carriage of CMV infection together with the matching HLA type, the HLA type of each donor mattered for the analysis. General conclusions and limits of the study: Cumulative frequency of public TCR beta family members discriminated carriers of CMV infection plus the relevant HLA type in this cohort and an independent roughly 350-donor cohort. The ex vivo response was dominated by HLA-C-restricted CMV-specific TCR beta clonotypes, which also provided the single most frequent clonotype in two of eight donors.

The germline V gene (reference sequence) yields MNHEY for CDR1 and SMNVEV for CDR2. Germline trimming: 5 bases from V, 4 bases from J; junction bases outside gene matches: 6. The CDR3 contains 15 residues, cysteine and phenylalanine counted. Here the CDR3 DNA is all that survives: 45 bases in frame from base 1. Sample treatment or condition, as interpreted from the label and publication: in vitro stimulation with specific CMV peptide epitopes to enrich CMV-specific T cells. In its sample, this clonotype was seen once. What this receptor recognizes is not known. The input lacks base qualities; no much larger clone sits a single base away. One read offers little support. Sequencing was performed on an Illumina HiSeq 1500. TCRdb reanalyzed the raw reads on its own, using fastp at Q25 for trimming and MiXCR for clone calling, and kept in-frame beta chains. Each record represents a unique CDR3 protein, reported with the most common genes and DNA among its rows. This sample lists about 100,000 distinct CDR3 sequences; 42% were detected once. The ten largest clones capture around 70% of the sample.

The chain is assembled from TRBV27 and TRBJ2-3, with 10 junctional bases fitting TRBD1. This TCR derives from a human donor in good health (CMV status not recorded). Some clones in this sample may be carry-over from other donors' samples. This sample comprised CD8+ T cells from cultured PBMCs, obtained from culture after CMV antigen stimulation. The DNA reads TGTGCCAGCAGTCCCCGGGACAGGGGACCAGATACGCAGTATTTT. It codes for CASSPRDRGPDTQYF.